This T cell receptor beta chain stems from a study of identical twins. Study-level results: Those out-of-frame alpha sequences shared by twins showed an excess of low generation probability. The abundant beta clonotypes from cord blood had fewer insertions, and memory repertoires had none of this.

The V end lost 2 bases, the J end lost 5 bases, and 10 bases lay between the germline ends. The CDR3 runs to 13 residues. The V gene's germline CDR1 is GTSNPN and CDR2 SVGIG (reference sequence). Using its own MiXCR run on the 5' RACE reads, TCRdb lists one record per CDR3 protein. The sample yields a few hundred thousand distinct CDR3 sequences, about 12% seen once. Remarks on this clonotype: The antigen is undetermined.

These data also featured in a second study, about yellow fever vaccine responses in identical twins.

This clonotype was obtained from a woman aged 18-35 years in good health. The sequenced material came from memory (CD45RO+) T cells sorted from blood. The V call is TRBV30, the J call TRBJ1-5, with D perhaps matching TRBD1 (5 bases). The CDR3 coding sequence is TGTGCCTGGAGTCGACAGAACGATCAGCCCCAGCATTTT. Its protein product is CAWSRQNDQPQHF.